This is a list of T cell receptor beta chains from one sample in a study of vaccination effects on CD4 cells after COVID-19. Only in-frame clones appear in the TCRdb table, and some are missing; sequencing was by immunoSEQ multiplex PCR. The sample has approximately 61,000 clones, approximately 73% seen once. No antigen has been identified for these receptors. The input for sequencing was CD4+ T cells from PBMCs cultured with HCoV-229E spike peptides, taken after COVID-19 vaccination. Source of these receptors: a human donor who received a COVID-19 vaccine. CDR3s include the opening cysteine and the closing phenylalanine or tryptophan. D genes are given only for firm matches. Clone size is given for some rows only: seen once, a few or many times, or a class if the clone is expanded.

d_gene	v_gene	j_gene	abundance	CDR3nt	CDR3aa
.	TRBV9	TRBJ1-5	few	TGTGCCAGCGGCGTAGGACTAAACAATCAGCCCCAGCATTTT	CASGVGLNNQPQHF
.	TRBV18	TRBJ1-1	.	TGTGCCAGCTCACAAGGGGCTAACACTGAAGCTTTCTTT	CASSQGANTEAFF
TRBD1	TRBV19	TRBJ1-2	.	TGTGCCAGTAGACAGGGGGCGGTCTATGGCTACACCTTC	CASRQGAVYGYTF
.	TRBV2	TRBJ1-4	once	TGTGCCAGCGGGCGGGGGCCCAATGAAAAACTGTTTTTT	CASGRGPNEKLFF
.	TRBV6-5	TRBJ1-5	.	TGTGCCAGCAACCGGGACAACAATCAGCCCCAGCATTTT	CASNRDNNQPQHF
TRBD1	TRBV18	TRBJ1-4	.	TGTGCCAGCTCACCACCTAAGGGGACCGGGACAGCTGAAAAACTGTTTTTT	CASSPPKGTGTAEKLFF
TRBD1	TRBV2	TRBJ1-5	.	TGTGCCAGCAGTGCCGGGACAGGGGGCCTTCAGCCCCAGCATTTT	CASSAGTGGLQPQHF
.	TRBV27	TRBJ1-1	.	TGTGCCAGCAGTTTAAACAGGGATACTGAAGCTTTCTTT	CASSLNRDTEAFF
.	TRBV4-2	TRBJ2-5	.	TGTGCCAGCAGCCTCCTTAGGGCAGACGAGACCCAGTACTTC	CASSLLRADETQYF
TRBD1	TRBV19	TRBJ1-5	few	TGTGCCAGTAGCATTCAGACAGGGGTAGGACAGCCCCAGCATTTT	CASSIQTGVGQPQHF
.	TRBV24-1	TRBJ1-2	.	TGTGCCACCAGTGATAACCCGACAGGCCGGGTTGGCTACACCTTC	CATSDNPTGRVGYTF
.	TRBV30	TRBJ1-6	.	TGTGCCTGGACGAGGGTATCGAATACACCCCTCCACTTT	CAWTRVSNTPLHF
TRBD1	TRBV6-6	TRBJ1-1	.	TGTGCCAGCAGTTACGACAGGGGGACTGAAGCTTTCTTT	CASSYDRGTEAFF
.	TRBV5-1	TRBJ2-3	.	TGCGCCAGCAGCTTGTCCTTAGTGGTCACAGATACGCAGTATTTT	CASSLSLVVTDTQYF
TRBD1	TRBV18	TRBJ2-2	few	TGTGCCAGCTCACCCCCGACAGGGAGAGAAACCGGGGAGCTGTTTTTT	CASSPPTGRETGELFF
.	TRBV11-2	TRBJ2-5	.	TGTGCCAGCAGCTTAGGTAGCCCAGAGACCCAGTACTTC	CASSLGSPETQYF
TRBD2	TRBV7-2	TRBJ2-5	once	TGTGCCAGCAGCTCCGGACTAGCGGGAGAGACCCAGTACTTC	CASSSGLAGETQYF
.	TRBV18	TRBJ1-5	.	TGTGCCAGCTCCCTTGCTTGGGGGTCGAATCAGCCCCAGCATTTT	CASSLAWGSNQPQHF
TRBD1	TRBV3-1/TRBV3-2	TRBJ2-2	few	TGTGCCAGCACCCGGACAGGGGGTCCCGGGGAGCTGTTTTTT	CASTRTGGPGELFF
.	TRBV7-9	TRBJ1-3	.	TGTGCCAGCAGTCTTACAGTCTCTGGAAACACCATATATTTT	CASSLTVSGNTIYF
.	TRBV7-2	TRBJ2-6	.	TGTGCCAGCAGCCTAGGAGGGTTGGCTGGGGCCAACGTCCTGACTTTC	CASSLGGLAGANVLTF
TRBD2	TRBV7-8	TRBJ2-2	.	TGTGCCAGCAGCTTAGCCCTGGGACTAGCTGGTGTCGGGGAGCTGTTTTTT	CASSLALGLAGVGELFF
.	TRBV5-8	TRBJ1-1	.	TGTGCCAGCCCCACCGCTCTAACAAAGAATAAAAACACTGAAGCTTTCTTT	CASPTALTKNKNTEAFF
.	TRBV28	TRBJ1-2	few	TGTGCCAGCAGTTTAATCGGGACGGGGGCCTATGGCTACACCTTC	CASSLIGTGAYGYTF
.	TRBV5-1	TRBJ2-5	.	TGCGCCAGCAGCTTGGAAGTGACTCAAGTGATATACTTC	CASSLEVTQVIYF
.	TRBV3-1/TRBV3-2	TRBJ1-6	.	TGTGCCAGCAGCCAAGATCTTCAGAATTCACCCCTCCACTTT	CASSQDLQNSPLHF